Included here is one T cell receptor (beta chain) sequence, with context. The sample originates from a study of blood T cell repertoires in COVID-19. Study as a whole: Nucleic acid was either cDNA or gDNA, and it came from T cells, B-cell-depleted T cells, or PBMCs.

In the study's own analysis: It was from reference gene primer amplification that nucleated cell counts were estimated. This table comes from immunoSEQ multiplex PCR, and its TCRdb copy is limited to in-frame clones, with some not included. The V and J calls and the clone size are those of that table, but D and trimming were determined from the DNA. This table has around 100,000 clones, approximately 81% appearing once. Sequencing input: peripheral blood. The TCR comes from a man aged 40-49 years with acute or convalescent COVID-19.

The CDR3 nucleotides read TGTGCCAGCAGCCAAGACCAAAACGGGACAGAGGATGAAAAACTGTTTTTT. Amino acid sequence: CASSQDQNGTEDEKLFF. The genes are TRBV3-1 (or the pseudogene TRBV3-2) and TRBJ1-4; 7 positions match TRBD1. The germline V gene encodes CDR1 LGHDT and CDR2 YNNKEL (reference sequence). The J segment lost 6 bases and the V segment lost 0 bases, leaving 10 bases of the junction unmatched. The CDR3 covers 17 residues.